This TCR beta chain was retrieved from a study of shared clonotypes between healthy human individuals (dated by TCRdb to 2020 to 2021). Looking at the study overall: A couple of women and a few men aged 18 to 49 years were included in the cohort. Per donor, three plates each were used for CD4 naive and CD4 memory, two for CD8 naive, and one for CD8 memory. The study deeply sequenced blood TCR repertoires of five healthy adults to estimate repertoire size and the extent of clonotype sharing between individuals. Libraries were prepared and TCR repertoires were sequenced by different laboratories using diverse techniques, in order to increase sequencing depth and limit assay-specific biases. Each donor's leukapheresis produced roughly between roughly 0.85 and 9.5 billion PBMCs. General findings and caveats noted by the study authors: Naive subsets generally had larger estimated clonotype richness than memory subsets did. Incomplete sequencing was indicated by rarefaction of sorted-subset datasets, despite the large sequencing depth. Clonotypes shared by all four sorted-subset donors showed higher generation probabilities than non-shared clonotypes. Only blood was sampled, and tissue TCR repertoires likely differ from those in blood. Pairwise subsampling led to the expectation that sequencing depth would affect the degree of clonotype sharing among donors. Sharing across several donors was observed for around 5% of naive CD4, under 4% of naive CD8, 2% to 2.5% of memory CD4, and around 0.44% of memory CD8 clonotypes. Because the study included only a small number of donors, the genetic and exposure-history diversity represented was limited.

Using the deep immunoSEQ assay, multiplex PCR amplified TCR CDR3 regions from genomic DNA. Extracted genomic DNA from each cell subset was spread evenly across all wells of several immunoSEQ 96-well plates, with each plate serving as a replicate. For sorted subsets, roughly 190 ng of genomic DNA, equivalent to 25,000 to 35,000 T cell genomes, went into each replicate PCR. Purified libraries were quantified with a Qubit 3.0 fluorometer, sized on a Bioanalyzer 2100, and re-quantified with the KAPA Library Quantification kit. Each immunoSEQ 96-well plate was sequenced on its own single-read 150-cycle Illumina NextSeq 550 flow cell. Per the source publication's procedure: Because the immunoSEQ output included only junctional sequences and no quality scores, the filtering could not be the same as the filtering used for full-length reads. To assign V/J genes and CDR3, sequences were annotated using PyIR, a Python wrapper for IgBLAST v1.9, with IMGT germline references. Reads were removed for weak V/J assignments (E-value above 1e-6), missing CDR3, stop codons, out-of-frame junctions, or ambiguous translated residues. V3J clonotypes were defined by identical inferred V gene, J gene, and CDR3 amino acid sequence. To compute the percentage overlap between repertoires, the number of shared unique clonotypes was divided by the size of the smaller repertoire. Richness of each repertoire was evaluated using RTK rarefaction, the Chao1 estimator, and Recon v2.1 estimates of unobserved clonotypes. For all TCRbeta clonotypes obtained by the gDNA method from a few donors, generation probabilities were computed with OLGA. This is the immuneACCESS table as TCRdb keeps it, with only in-frame sequences that have V and J called. A part of the clones is gone; compared with another copy, unresolved V genes explain less than half, and the rest is unexplained. The V and J calls and clone size come from that table; D and trimming were worked out from the DNA. Recorded for this sample are some 740,000 clones; about 91% of them occurred a single time. Approximately 25% of the sample rests with the top ten.

CD8 naive samples were obtained by positive selection for CCR7 among CD45RO-negative cells, yielding a CD45RA+CCR7+ population from which TemRA cells were excluded. The donors were healthy, HIV-negative adults with no recently reported acute infections or vaccinations. Only Caucasian adults living in Nashville, Tennessee, USA were represented among the donors. After blood collection by leukapheresis, PBMCs were isolated using Ficoll-Histopaque density gradient centrifugation and then cryopreserved in the vapor phase of liquid nitrogen. Analytical flow cytometry was used to check the purity and quantity of each magnetically sorted T cell population. Genomic DNA was isolated from each sorted fraction and quantified by UV absorbance on a Nanodrop 2000c. V gives up 5 bases and J gives up 5 bases, and the segment between their germline ends measures 13 bases. From a lookup of the germline V gene, CDR1 and CDR2 are KGHSH and LQKENI. From the cysteine up to the phenylalanine, the CDR3 has a length of 14 residues. The CDR3 DNA has 42 bases and is translated from base 1.

Comments on this clone: No antigen is known for it. No base qualities exist here, and no much larger clone lies one base off it.

Sequencing input: naive CD8+ T cells sorted from blood. The meaning of the sample's cell subset or site label: CD45RA+CCR7+. The chain was built from TRBV18 and TRBJ2-1, with no confidently assigned D gene. The sequence derives from a young man in good health. For the CDR3, the sequence is CASSELGPNNEQFF. The DNA sequence is given as TGTGCCAGCTCAGAGCTCGGTCCAAACAATGAGCAGTTCTTC.